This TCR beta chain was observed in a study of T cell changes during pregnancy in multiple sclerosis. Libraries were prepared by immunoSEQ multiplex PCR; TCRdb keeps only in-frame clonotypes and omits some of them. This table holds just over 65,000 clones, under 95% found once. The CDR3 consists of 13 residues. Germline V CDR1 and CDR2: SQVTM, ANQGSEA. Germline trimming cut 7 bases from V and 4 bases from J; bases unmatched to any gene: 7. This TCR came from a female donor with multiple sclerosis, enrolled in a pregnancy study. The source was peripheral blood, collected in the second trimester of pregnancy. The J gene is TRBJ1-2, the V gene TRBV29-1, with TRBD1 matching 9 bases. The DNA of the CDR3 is TGCAGCGCCTGGGACAGGGAGATCTATGGCTACACCTTC. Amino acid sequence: CSAWDREIYGYTF.